This T cell receptor (beta chain) was sequenced for a study of blood T cell repertoires in COVID-19. The wider study: The United States, Italy and Spain supplied acute and convalescent COVID-19 samples. PBMCs, B-cell-depleted T cells, or T cells provided the cDNA or gDNA that made up the material.

Seattle's cohort entered during active infection and was followed longitudinally. CDR3 length: 15 amino acids. Germline V CDR1 and CDR2: SGDLS, YYNGEE. Deletions cut 0 bases from V and 0 bases from J, with 8 bases between. Here immunoSEQ multiplex PCR was the method, and the copy in TCRdb shows in-frame clones only, minus some. The data show some 290,000 clones, with around 92% seen just once and around 10% held by the top ten. The source material was peripheral blood. The chain is built from TRBV9 and TRBJ2-3; D possibly corresponds to TRBD2 (6 bases). The TCR was taken from a woman in her thirties with COVID-19, enrolled during active disease. The CDR3 DNA reads TGTGCCAGCAGCGTAGTGGGGGGAAGCACAGATACGCAGTATTTT. It translates to CASSVVGGSTDTQYF.